The entry that follows covers one TCR beta chain sequence. As yet, its antigen is unknown. Template switching, a step in the protocol, added a universal primer site, and cDNA carried unique molecular identifiers. MiXCR, run by TCRdb on the 5' RACE reads, gives a single entry per CDR3 protein. The data contain hundreds of thousands of distinct CDR3 sequences, 6.1% of them singletons. V lost 7 bases, J lost 15 bases, and 19 bases lay in between. The germline gives CDR1 SQVTM, CDR2 ANQGSEA. The CDR3 totals 11 residues. This entry is derived from a study of identical twins. Overall study results and limits: Surplus twin overlap in beta out-of-frame sequences was less pronounced. With monozygotic twins, out-of-frame TCR alpha sharing exceeded what models estimated.

The rearrangement links TRBV29-1 to TRBJ2-1, with TRBD2 as a possible D gene (6 bases). This clonotype was sampled from a young man in good health. The source material was naive T cells sorted from blood. The CDR3 loop reads CSGAEGFDVFF. The CDR3 nucleotides read TGCAGCGGGGCGGAGGGTTTCGATGTGTTCTTC.